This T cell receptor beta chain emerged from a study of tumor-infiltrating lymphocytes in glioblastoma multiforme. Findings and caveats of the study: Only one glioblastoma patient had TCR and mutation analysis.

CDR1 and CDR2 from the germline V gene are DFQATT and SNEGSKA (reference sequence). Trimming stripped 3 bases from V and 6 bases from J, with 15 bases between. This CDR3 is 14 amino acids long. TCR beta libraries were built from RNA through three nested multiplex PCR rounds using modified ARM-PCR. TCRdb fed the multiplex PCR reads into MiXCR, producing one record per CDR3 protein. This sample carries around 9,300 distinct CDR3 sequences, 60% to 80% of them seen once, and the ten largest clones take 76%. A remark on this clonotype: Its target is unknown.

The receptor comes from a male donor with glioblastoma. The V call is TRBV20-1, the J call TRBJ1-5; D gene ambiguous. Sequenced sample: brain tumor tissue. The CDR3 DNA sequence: TGCAGTGCTAGCAGTTTTTCCCGAACTCAGCCCCAGCATTTT. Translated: CSASSFSRTQPQHF.